Shown below are 27 T cell receptor beta chains from a single sample sequenced in a study of tumor-infiltrating lymphocytes in primary liver carcinoma. Unsorted whole blood served as the source of blood RNA, and germline DNA was extracted as well. The input was around 500 ng total RNA; TCR beta cDNA was made from it with a constant-region primer. Researchers made the TCR beta libraries by running three nested multiplex PCR rounds with slightly modified ARM-PCR. Primers for the first two PCR rounds were TRBV1-TRBV30 forward primers and a C-beta reverse primer (around 10 cycles per round). TCRdb re-called the multiplex PCR reads with MiXCR, one entry per CDR3 protein. The repertoire holds 330,000 or so distinct CDR3 sequences, 65% seen once, with roughly 6% in the top ten. The sequenced sample was peripheral blood. These receptor sequences come from a man aged 35-49 years with primary liver carcinoma and hepatitis B virus infection.

This rearrangement joins TRBV11-2 to TRBJ2-7, with 8 positions matching TRBD2. Trimming at V came to 5 bases and at J to 2 bases, leaving 11 bases not matched to a gene. The V gene's germline CDR1 is SGHAT and CDR2 FQNNGV. The CDR3 extends over 16 amino acids. The CDR3 loop is CASSILAALNAYEQYF. Here the CDR3 DNA reads TGTGCCAGCAGCATACTAGCGGCTTTAAACGCCTACGAGCAGTACTTC.

The table lists this clonotype with a count of one. With a much larger clone just one base away, this may be a read error. This chain joins TRBV4-3 and TRBJ1-5; D remains ambiguous. CDR1 is LGHNA and CDR2 is YSLEER in the germline V gene. The CDR3 sequence is 12 residues long. The CDR3 loop is CTSSQGNQPQHF. As DNA, the CDR3 is TGCACCAGCAGCCAAGGAAATCAGCCCCAGCATTTT.

This clonotype was seen just once. This could be a read error, since a much larger clone is one nucleotide away. The gene calls are TRBV29-1 and TRBJ2-3; 7 bases map to TRBD2. The germline V gene encodes CDR1 SQVTM and CDR2 ANQGSEA. The junction had 14 bases not matched to a gene; V was cut back by 3 bases and J by 8 bases. This CDR3 spans 15 amino acids. CDR3 nucleotide sequence: TGCAGCGTTGATGTTAGAGGGAGGGGTCAGGGTACGCAGTATTTT. Translated: CSVDVRGRGQGTQYF.

This clonotype was picked up many times. The V call is TRBV4-1, the J call TRBJ1-1; the D gene is possibly TRBD1 (5 bases). Trimming shortened V by 0 bases and J by 8 bases, and 13 bases separated the two germline ends. Germline CDR1 is MGHRA and CDR2 is YSYEKL. The CDR3 has 14 residues. CDR3 nucleotides: TGCGCCAGCAGCCAAGACCGCGGGGGATTAGAAGCTTTCTTT. Protein product: CASSQDRGGLEAFF.

This clonotype was counted at least ten times. The DNA of the CDR3 is TGTGCCAGCAGCTTACTAGCGGCGGTAACCTACGAGCAGTACTTC. Its protein product is CASSLLAAVTYEQYF. This chain links TRBV11-2 with TRBJ2-7; TRBD2 matches 7 bases. Per germline, CDR1 SGHAT and CDR2 FQNNGV. The CDR3 is 15 residues long. Germline trimming cut 2 bases from V and 2 bases from J; bases unmatched to any gene: 6.

J is TRBJ1-1 and V is TRBV12-3 or TRBV12-4; D not resolved. Trimming took off 0 bases at V and 3 bases at J, with 11 bases between the two ends. The CDR3 totals 15 residues. The CDR3 DNA reads as TGTGCCAGCAGTTTAGCGGGCCTTGGGGACACTGAAGCTTTCTTT. This sequence encodes CASSLAGLGDTEAFF.

A remark on this clonotype: This clone may be a read error of a much larger clone one base away. The V call is TRBV4-1, the J call TRBJ1-5, with D tentatively TRBD1 (5 bases). Germline values: CDR1 MGHRA, CDR2 YSYEKL. The CDR3 sequence is 16 residues long. CDR3 loop: CANSQDDSGAGQPQHF. DNA for the CDR3: TGCGCCAACAGCCAAGATGACAGCGGGGCTGGTCAGCCCCAGCATTTT.

The chain employs TRBV25-1 and TRBJ1-1; no clear D. The CDR3 length is 14 residues. Per germline, CDR1 MGHDK and CDR2 SYGVNS. Between the trimmed V and J ends, which lost 4 bases and 1 base, there was a span of 10 bases. For the CDR3, the DNA is TGTGCCAGCAGTGGATCGGGATGGAACACTGAAGCTTTCTTT. It codes for CASSGSGWNTEAFF.

Turning to this clonotype: A much larger clone differs from this one at a single base, so this may be a read error. V and J are TRBV10-3 and TRBJ1-1; tentatively, D is TRBD1 (6 bases). CDR1 and CDR2 from the germline V gene are ENHRY and SYGVKD. The CDR3 runs to 15 residues. V gave up 2 bases and J gave up 5 bases, with 15 bases separating them. In DNA, the CDR3 is TGTGCCATCAGTGAGACCACAGGGAGGGAAACTGAAGCTTTCTTT. Amino acids: CAISETTGRETEAFF.

J is TRBJ1-4 and V is TRBV11-2, with a possible D match to TRBD1 (5 bases). The germline CDR1 and CDR2 sequences are SGHAT and FQNNGV. Deletions cut 6 bases from V and 12 bases from J, with 11 bases between. This CDR3 has 11 residues. CDR3 sequence (DNA): TGTGCCAGCAGTTCGACAGTGGAACTGTTTTTT. This codes for CASSSTVELFF. The full variable domain, in which reference TRBV11-2 and TRBJ1-4 provide the parts outside the CDR3, is EAGVAQSPRYKIIEKRQSVAFWCNPISGHATLYWYQQILGQGPKLLIQFQNNGVVDDSQLPKDRFSAERLKGVDSTLKIQPAKLEDSAVYLCASSSTVELFFGSGTQLSVL.

On this clonotype: A much larger clone lies one base from this, so it may be a read error. The J gene is TRBJ2-3, the V gene TRBV12-3 or TRBV12-4, with a weak D call TRBD2 (5 bases). CDR3 length: 11 residues. In nucleotides, the CDR3 is TGTGCCAGCGGTTTGGACTATACGCAGTATTTT. It encodes CASGLDYTQYF.

The sample holds many counts of this clonotype. This sequence joins TRBV12-3 or TRBV12-4 and TRBJ2-5, with 9 bases matching TRBD2. This CDR3 region has 15 residues. Unmatched junction bases numbered 3, after V lost 2 bases and J lost 2 bases. Here the CDR3 DNA reads TGTGCCAGCAGTTTACTAGCGGGACCTCAAGAGACCCAGTACTTC. Translation: CASSLLAGPQETQYF.

This clonotype has a count of ten or more. This sequence joins TRBV6-1 and TRBJ1-5, with D hard to call. CDR1 MNHNS and CDR2 SASEGT come from the germline V gene. V gave up 4 bases and J gave up 11 bases, with 15 bases separating them. The CDR3 extends over 13 amino acids. CDR3 DNA sequence: TGTGCCAGCAGTGTTGTGGGTAGTGGAGCCCAGCATTTT. Translation: CASSVVGSGAQHF.

Worth noting for this clonotype: One end of the junction is discordant with germline, which a read error may explain. The genes are TRBV6-2 or TRBV6-3 and TRBJ2-6; tentative D call: TRBD2 (6 bases). Germline V gene sequence: CDR1 MNHEY, CDR2 SVGEGT. The CDR3 has 16 residues. CDR3 nucleotide sequence: TGTGCCAGCAGTTCTCACGGGAGTTCTGGGGACAACGTCCTGACTTTC. Residues: CASSSHGSSGDNVLTF.

As to this clonotype: The junction and the germline gene differ at one end; a read error may be behind it. The chain uses TRBV11-2 and TRBJ2-7; D uncertain. The CDR3 is made up of 15 amino acids. Looked up from germline, CDR1 is SGHAT and CDR2 is FQNNGV. The CDR3 DNA is TGTGCCATCAGCTTAGATCTTCCCAAGACCTACGAACAGTACTTC. Translated, it gives CAISLDLPKTYEQYF.

This clonotype appeared many times. The CDR3 loop reads CAISELTGADTQYF. CDR3 nucleotide sequence: TGTGCCATCAGTGAGCTAACAGGGGCCGATACGCAGTATTTT. This chain joins TRBV10-3 and TRBJ2-3; 7 bases align to TRBD1. Unmatched junction bases numbered 5, after V lost 2 bases and J lost 6 bases. CDR3 length: 14 amino acids. Germline loops: CDR1 ENHRY, CDR2 SYGVKD.

The J gene is TRBJ2-1, the V gene TRBV6-1; 8 bases are a match to TRBD2. Germline V gene lookup returns CDR1 MNHNS and CDR2 SASEGT. This CDR3 spans 18 amino acids. Losses at the gene ends were 6 bases for V and 4 bases for J; bases not matched to a gene: 17. The DNA for the CDR3 is TGTGCCAGCAGCTGGACTAGCTGGAGGGCCTCGACGTACAATGAGCAGTTCTTC. Amino acid sequence: CASSWTSWRASTYNEQFF.

In this sample, this clonotype turned up many times. The chain carries TRBV30 and TRBJ2-7; D could derive from TRBD1 or TRBD2 (5 bases each). The germline gives CDR1 GTSNPN, CDR2 SVGIG (reference sequence). The V gene lost 2 bases and the J gene lost 2 bases, with 13 bases spanning the gap. This CDR3 is built from 14 residues. In DNA, the CDR3 is TGTGCCTGGAGTCTATATCCGGGACCCTACGAGCAGTACTTC. It yields the protein CAWSLYPGPYEQYF.

As to this clonotype: A read error may explain this, as a much larger clone is one base away. The chain links TRBV10-3 to TRBJ2-7; D is undetermined. CDR1 and CDR2 (germline): ENHRY, SYGVKD. Trimming took 4 bases from V and 6 from J, leaving 10 bases between them. This CDR3 has 12 amino acids. CDR3: CAISGSTCEQYF. The CDR3 bases are TGTGCCATCAGTGGGTCCACCTGCGAGCAGTACTTC.

Comment on this clonotype: A clone one base away is much larger, so this may be a read error. CDR3 DNA: TGTGCCATCAGTGGGGCGGGAGACGCGAGCACCGGGGGGCTGTTTTTT. Residues: CAISGAGDASTGGLFF. V usage is TRBV10-3 and J usage is TRBJ2-2; 7 nucleotides agree with TRBD2. This CDR3 comprises 16 residues. The V gene's germline CDR1 is ENHRY and CDR2 SYGVKD.

Worth noting for this clonotype: The junction differs from germline at one of its ends, possibly a read error. This chain links TRBV11-2 with TRBJ2-7; D is undetermined. The CDR3 is 13 amino acids. CDR1 and CDR2 from the germline V gene are SGHAT and FQNNGV. The CDR3 DNA is TGTGCCAGCAGTTTAGACTCTGGCTACGAGCACTACTTC. Translating it yields CASSLDSGYEHYF.

This chain connects TRBV28 to TRBJ1-2; perhaps TRBD1 as D (5 bases). Per the germline V gene, CDR1 is MDHEN and CDR2 is SYDVKM. V lost 10 bases and J lost 7, with 13 bases in between. This CDR3 has 11 residues. CDR3 coding DNA: TGTGCCACCCTGAGGGGACTTGGCTACACCTTC. Translation gives CATLRGLGYTF.

This clonotype showed up just once. A single base separates this from a much larger clone, so it may be a read error. The chain uses TRBV4-2 and TRBJ2-3; D possibly corresponds to TRBD2 (5 bases). With 7 bases removed from V and 3 bases from J, the gap between germline ends came to 17 bases. CDR1 and CDR2 from the germline V gene are LGHNA and YNFKEQ. CDR3 size: 15 residues. DNA of the CDR3: TGTGCCAGCATCCGGACCCCTACTAGTACAGATACGCAGTATTTT. Its protein is CASIRTPTSTDTQYF.

For this clonotype: At one end, the junction sequence differs from germline, possibly due to a read error. V is TRBV11-2 and J is TRBJ2-3; 10 nucleotides line up with TRBD2. The germline gives CDR1 SGHAT, CDR2 FQNNGV. This CDR3 is 14 amino acids long. The DNA for the CDR3 is TGTGCCAGGAGCGGGGGGGGCTACACAGATACACAGTATTTT. Residues: CARSGGGYTDTQYF.

Notes on this clonotype: With a much larger clone just one base away, this may be a read error. The genes are TRBV2 and TRBJ2-1; 11 bases line up with TRBD2. CDR3 size: 14 residues. From germline, CDR1 is SNHLY and CDR2 FYNNEI. Germline trimming cut 5 bases from V and 11 bases from J; bases unmatched to any gene: 8. The CDR3 protein is CASSPRGTSGKQFF. The CDR3 coding sequence is TGTGCCAGCAGTCCCCGCGGGACTAGCGGTAAGCAGTTCTTC.

The chain joins TRBV4-1 to TRBJ2-3; D unclear. The CDR3 has 14 residues. V was shortened by 0 bases and J by 2 bases, with 6 bases between the two germline ends. Germline V CDR1 and CDR2: MGHRA, YSYEKL. CDR3 sequence (DNA): TGCGCCAGCAGCCAAGAAGGCCACACAGATACGCAGTATTTT. Its translation: CASSQEGHTDTQYF.

There are a few counts of this clonotype. This may stem from a read error, because a much larger clone lies one nucleotide away. This likely comes from a read error, as the CDR3 has no conserved phenylalanine or tryptophan at its end. J is TRBJ2-5 and V is TRBV29-1, with D unresolved. Per germline, CDR1 SQVTM and CDR2 ANQGSEA. The CDR3 length is 12 residues. Trimming took off 2 bases at V and 1 base at J, with 5 bases between the two ends. CDR3 residues: CSVERTQETQYS. The CDR3 coding sequence is TGCAGCGTTGAAAGGACCCAAGAGACCCAGTACTCC.